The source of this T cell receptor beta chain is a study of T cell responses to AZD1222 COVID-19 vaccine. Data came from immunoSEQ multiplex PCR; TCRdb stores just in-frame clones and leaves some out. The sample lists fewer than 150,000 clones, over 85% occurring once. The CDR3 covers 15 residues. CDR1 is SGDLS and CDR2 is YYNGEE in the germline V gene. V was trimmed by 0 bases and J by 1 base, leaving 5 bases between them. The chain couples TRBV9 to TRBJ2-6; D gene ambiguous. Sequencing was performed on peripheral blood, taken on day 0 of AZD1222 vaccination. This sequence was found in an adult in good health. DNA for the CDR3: TGTGCCAGCAGCGTAGTAAGTTCTGGGGCCAACGTCCTGACTTTC. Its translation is CASSVVSSGANVLTF. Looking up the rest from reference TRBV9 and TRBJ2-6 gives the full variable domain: DSGVTQTPKHLITATGQRVTLRCSPRSGDLSVYWYQQSLDQGLQFLIQYYNGEERAKGNILERFSAQQFPDLHSELNLSSLELGDSALYFCASSVVSSGANVLTFGAGSRLTVL.